These T cell receptor beta chains were read from a single sample in a study of shared clonotypes between healthy human individuals. The table came from immunoSEQ multiplex PCR; TCRdb's copy has only in-frame clones and leaves some out. Here the sample spans some 1.5 million clones, approximately 98% being singletons. Sequencing input: naive CD4+ T cells sorted from blood. All receptors come from a man aged 25 to 45 in good health. Each CDR3 is given with its conserved first and last residue. The D gene is left open where the match is weak. Some rows mark clone size as missing; the rest say once, few, many or name a class of expanded clone.

size: NA
V: TRBV11-2
J: TRBJ1-4
D: NA
CDR3: CASSGDSMGKLFF
DNA: TGTGCCAGCAGCGGTGACAGCATGGGGAAACTGTTTTTT

size: NA
V: TRBV7-2
J: TRBJ2-7
D: NA
CDR3: CASSKRSSYEQYF
DNA: TGTGCCAGCAGCAAACGAAGCTCCTACGAGCAGTACTTC

size: NA
V: TRBV5-1
J: TRBJ1-5
D: NA
CDR3: CASSRDGGADQPQHF
DNA: TGCGCCAGCAGCCGAGATGGAGGGGCGGATCAGCCCCAGCATTTT

size: NA
V: TRBV6-4
J: TRBJ2-3
D: NA
CDR3: CASSDTITDTQYF
DNA: TGTGCCAGCAGTGATACGATCACAGATACGCAGTATTTT

size: NA
V: TRBV2
J: TRBJ2-7
D: TRBD2
CDR3: CASRERPGLPSYEQYF
DNA: TGTGCCAGCAGGGAACGCCCGGGACTACCATCCTACGAGCAGTACTTC

size: NA
V: TRBV6-4
J: TRBJ1-4
D: NA
CDR3: CASSDRPNSGKLFF
DNA: TGTGCCAGCAGTGACCGGCCTAACTCGGGAAAACTGTTTTTT

size: NA
V: TRBV18
J: TRBJ1-5
D: TRBD1
CDR3: CASSLRQGAGQPQHF
DNA: TGTGCCAGCTCCCTTAGACAGGGGGCAGGACAGCCCCAGCATTTT

size: NA
V: TRBV7-2
J: TRBJ2-4
D: NA
CDR3: CASSPGHGINIQYF
DNA: TGTGCCAGCAGCCCCGGACACGGGATAAACATTCAGTACTTC

size: NA
V: TRBV18
J: TRBJ2-7
D: NA
CDR3: CASSPAGLYEQYF
DNA: TGTGCCAGCTCACCGGCGGGGCTCTACGAGCAGTACTTC

size: NA
V: TRBV11-3
J: TRBJ2-6
D: TRBD1
CDR3: CASSGQGAVAGANVLTF
DNA: TGTGCCAGCTCCGGACAGGGGGCTGTGGCTGGGGCCAACGTCCTGACTTTC

size: once
V: TRBV9
J: TRBJ2-1
D: TRBD2
CDR3: CASCRTSGLYNEQFF
DNA: TGTGCCAGCTGCAGGACTAGCGGACTCTACAATGAGCAGTTCTTC

size: NA
V: TRBV7-2
J: TRBJ2-3
D: TRBD2
CDR3: CASSLGLAGYTDTQYF
DNA: TGTGCCAGCAGCTTAGGGCTAGCGGGCTACACAGATACGCAGTATTTT

size: NA
V: TRBV5-1
J: TRBJ1-1
D: TRBD1
CDR3: CASSLGRTGPWNTEAFF
DNA: TGCGCCAGCAGCTTGGGTAGGACAGGCCCATGGAACACTGAAGCTTTCTTT

size: NA
V: TRBV30
J: TRBJ1-3
D: TRBD1
CDR3: CAWSVNRGSSYSGNTIYF
DNA: TGTGCCTGGAGTGTAAACAGGGGGTCTTCATACTCTGGAAACACCATATATTTT

size: NA
V: TRBV5-1
J: TRBJ1-4
D: NA
CDR3: CASSFGVSATRGEKLFF
DNA: TGCGCCAGCAGCTTTGGAGTCAGCGCAACGCGGGGTGAAAAACTGTTTTTT

size: NA
V: TRBV28
J: TRBJ2-3
D: NA
CDR3: CASSPILGQGQYF
DNA: TGTGCCAGCAGTCCCATTCTGGGGCAAGGGCAGTATTTT

size: NA
V: TRBV27
J: TRBJ1-1
D: TRBD1
CDR3: CASKPLVTQGTEAFF
DNA: TGTGCCAGCAAGCCCCTTGTAACACAGGGGACTGAAGCTTTCTTT

size: NA
V: TRBV19
J: TRBJ2-2
D: NA
CDR3: CASSPSGELFF
DNA: TGTGCCAGTAGCCCTTCCGGGGAGCTGTTTTTT

size: NA
V: TRBV5-1
J: TRBJ2-3
D: NA
CDR3: CASSIHWSGTDTQYF
DNA: TGCGCCAGCAGCATACATTGGAGTGGCACAGATACGCAGTATTTT

size: NA
V: TRBV9
J: TRBJ2-1
D: NA
CDR3: CASSPRRRDKYNEQFF
DNA: TGTGCCAGCAGCCCGAGACGGCGGGACAAATACAATGAGCAGTTCTTC

size: once
V: TRBV14
J: TRBJ2-1
D: NA
CDR3: CASSQDSSYNEQFF
DNA: TGTGCCAGCAGCCAAGACAGCTCCTACAATGAGCAGTTCTTC

size: NA
V: TRBV6-5
J: TRBJ2-2
D: NA
CDR3: CASSYGQTGELFF
DNA: TGTGCCAGCAGTTACGGGCAGACCGGGGAGCTGTTTTTT

size: NA
V: TRBV7-9
J: TRBJ2-7
D: TRBD2
CDR3: CASTTYSGTSAYEQYF
DNA: TGTGCCAGCACCACTTACTCCGGGACTAGCGCGTACGAGCAGTACTTC

size: once
V: TRBV25-1
J: TRBJ2-7
D: NA
CDR3: CASSELLIYEQYF
DNA: TGTGCCAGCAGTGAACTGCTTATCTACGAGCAGTACTTC

size: NA
V: TRBV4-1
J: TRBJ2-7
D: TRBD1
CDR3: CASSQDERQGVEQYF
DNA: TGCGCCAGCAGCCAAGATGAGAGACAGGGAGTCGAGCAGTACTTC

size: NA
V: TRBV6-1
J: TRBJ2-3
D: NA
CDR3: CASSREQGDTQYF
DNA: TGTGCCAGCAGTCGGGAGCAAGGAGATACGCAGTATTTT

size: NA
V: TRBV5-8
J: TRBJ2-5
D: TRBD2
CDR3: CASSPGTSGIMQETQYF
DNA: TGTGCCAGCAGCCCCGGGACTAGCGGGATAATGCAAGAGACCCAGTACTTC

size: NA
V: TRBV7-9
J: TRBJ1-1
D: TRBD1
CDR3: CASSLTPKGAGGTEAFF
DNA: TGTGCCAGCAGCTTAACCCCTAAGGGGGCGGGGGGCACTGAAGCTTTCTTT

size: NA
V: TRBV28
J: TRBJ1-5
D: NA
CDR3: CASSLAGPKAQPQHF
DNA: TGTGCCAGCAGTTTAGCGGGACCTAAGGCCCAGCCCCAGCATTTT

size: NA
V: TRBV7-7
J: TRBJ1-5
D: NA
CDR3: CASSLASGTNSNQPQHF
DNA: TGTGCCAGCAGCTTAGCCTCCGGGACAAATAGCAATCAGCCCCAGCATTTT

size: NA
V: TRBV18
J: TRBJ2-1
D: NA
CDR3: CASSAGTTNEQFF
DNA: TGTGCCAGCTCAGCAGGGACCACCAATGAGCAGTTCTTC

size: NA
V: TRBV2
J: TRBJ1-3
D: TRBD1
CDR3: CASSRDRGLPFYGNTIYF
DNA: TGTGCCAGCAGTCGGGACAGGGGCCTACCATTCTATGGAAACACCATATATTTT

size: once
V: TRBV6-1
J: TRBJ1-5
D: NA
CDR3: CASSEKGSGKPQHF
DNA: TGTGCCAGCAGTGAAAAAGGGTCGGGAAAACCCCAGCATTTT

size: NA
V: TRBV5-6
J: TRBJ2-1
D: TRBD2
CDR3: CASSSLAGVTYNEQFF
DNA: TGTGCCAGCAGCTCTCTAGCGGGAGTAACCTACAATGAGCAGTTCTTC

size: NA
V: TRBV18
J: TRBJ2-5
D: NA
CDR3: CASSPPVTQETQYF
DNA: TGTGCCAGCTCACCACCCGTGACCCAAGAGACCCAGTACTTC

size: NA
V: TRBV20-1
J: TRBJ2-3
D: NA
CDR3: CSATKPDTQYF
DNA: TGCAGTGCTACAAAACCCGATACGCAGTATTTT

size: NA
V: TRBV19
J: TRBJ1-5
D: NA
CDR3: CATNDPRNGNQPQHF
DNA: TGTGCCACCAATGACCCACGGAACGGCAATCAGCCCCAGCATTTT

size: NA
V: TRBV5-1
J: TRBJ2-3
D: TRBD1
CDR3: CASSSGTGNRQANTQYF
DNA: TGCGCCAGCAGCTCCGGGACAGGGAATAGGCAGGCGAATACGCAGTATTTT

size: NA
V: TRBV7-2
J: TRBJ2-5
D: NA
CDR3: CASSSGEAAGTQYF
DNA: TGTGCCAGCAGCTCCGGTGAGGCGGCTGGGACCCAGTACTTC

size: NA
V: TRBV6-1
J: TRBJ2-7
D: NA
CDR3: CASSVGTDYEQYF
DNA: TGTGCCAGCAGTGTCGGGACCGACTACGAGCAGTACTTC

size: NA
V: TRBV7-9
J: TRBJ2-5
D: NA
CDR3: CAGTRAGGKETQYF
DNA: TGTGCCGGAACGCGGGCCGGTGGCAAAGAGACCCAGTACTTC